The clone carrying this TCR beta chain was observed once. Its antigen remains unidentified. CDR1 is KGHDR, CDR2 SFDVKD, per germline. This CDR3 contains 14 residues. V shed 3 bases and J shed 4 bases, with 11 bases lying between them. The data belong to a study of T cell responses to AZD1222 COVID-19 vaccine. At the level of the study: Combined were second doses at about 4 or about 12 weeks. Whole-study findings and limits: Clonal diversity was possibly underestimated, and white British individuals and females predominated among donors. Only after the peak T cell response were repertoires sampled. An increase in Spike-specific TCR breadth and depth was observed after two AZD1222 doses.

Libraries were prepared by immunoSEQ multiplex PCR; TCRdb keeps only in-frame clonotypes and omits some of them. There are roughly 100,000 clones in the sample; around 90% occur only once, and around 10% lies in the top ten. This chain links TRBV24-1 with TRBJ2-5, with D perhaps TRBD1 (6 bases). The receptor was derived from an adult in good health. The material was peripheral blood, obtained on day 0 of AZD1222 vaccination. The CDR3 spells CATSDADRRETQYF. The CDR3 DNA sequence: TGTGCCACCAGTGATGCCGACAGGCGAGAGACCCAGTACTTC.